This TCR beta chain derives from a study of tumor-infiltrating lymphocytes in primary liver carcinoma. The overall study: Staging placed the tumors at T1-T3 N0M0, and they measured roughly 4.2 to 11 cm across.

In this sample, this clonotype is medium-sized. Looked up from germline, CDR1 is MGHRA and CDR2 is YSYEKL. J gave up 5 bases and V 2 bases, and 5 bases lay outside the gene matches. CDR3 length: 16 residues. The roughly 18-32 mg bulk tissue piece was not sorted before simultaneous RNA and DNA extraction. Through surgical resection, the patients' primary liver carcinoma was treated. A constant-region primer primed TCR beta cDNA synthesis from 500 ng of total RNA. Employing slightly modified ARM-PCR, three nested multiplex PCR rounds were run, and these gave rise to the TCR beta libraries. The first two PCR rounds used TRBV1-TRBV30 primers with a Cbeta primer, around 10 cycles each. TCRdb itself ran the multiplex PCR reads through MiXCR, one entry per CDR3 protein. This sample yields about 78,000 distinct CDR3 sequences, of which approximately 70% are seen a single time; 25% to 30% belongs to the top ten.

The chain uses TRBV4-1 and TRBJ2-1; 11 bases align to TRBD2. The clonotype originates from a man aged 40-50 years with primary liver carcinoma and hepatitis B virus infection. The source material was liver tumor tissue from sampling region 4. Documented subset: tumor region T4, right-lateral pole. CDR3 DNA: TGCGCCAGCAGCCAATCCGGGACTAGCGGTGACAATGAGCAGTTCTTC. Translating it yields CASSQSGTSGDNEQFF.